The sequence of this T cell receptor (beta chain) was determined in a study of T cells in Graves' hyperthyroidism and ophthalmopathy. Background on the study: Peripheral blood collection took place at initial diagnosis, before any treatment.

This clonotype was detected ten times or more. TCR beta CDR3 regions were amplified from RNA. The primer set for the first-round RT-PCR of the TCR CDR3 was HTBI. TCRdb re-called the multiplex PCR reads through MiXCR, storing one row per CDR3 protein. The table records about 840,000 distinct CDR3 sequences, roughly 40% of them present only once. The CDR3 extends over 14 amino acids. The germline V gene encodes CDR1 SGHVS and CDR2 FQNEAQ. Trimming took 1 base from V and 5 from J, leaving 11 bases between them. Researchers defined stable Graves' hyperthyroidism as no ophthalmopathy progression within 18 months. Patients were excluded for uncontrolled infection, other autoimmune disease, pregnancy or lactation.

The receptor comes from a man in his late teens or twenties with Graves' hyperthyroidism. The sample comprised blood. V gene TRBV7-8 combines with J gene TRBJ1-1; D is ambiguous. CDR3 protein: CASSLGPDQTEAFF. In DNA, the CDR3 is TGTGCCAGCAGCTTAGGCCCGGATCAGACTGAAGCTTTCTTT.